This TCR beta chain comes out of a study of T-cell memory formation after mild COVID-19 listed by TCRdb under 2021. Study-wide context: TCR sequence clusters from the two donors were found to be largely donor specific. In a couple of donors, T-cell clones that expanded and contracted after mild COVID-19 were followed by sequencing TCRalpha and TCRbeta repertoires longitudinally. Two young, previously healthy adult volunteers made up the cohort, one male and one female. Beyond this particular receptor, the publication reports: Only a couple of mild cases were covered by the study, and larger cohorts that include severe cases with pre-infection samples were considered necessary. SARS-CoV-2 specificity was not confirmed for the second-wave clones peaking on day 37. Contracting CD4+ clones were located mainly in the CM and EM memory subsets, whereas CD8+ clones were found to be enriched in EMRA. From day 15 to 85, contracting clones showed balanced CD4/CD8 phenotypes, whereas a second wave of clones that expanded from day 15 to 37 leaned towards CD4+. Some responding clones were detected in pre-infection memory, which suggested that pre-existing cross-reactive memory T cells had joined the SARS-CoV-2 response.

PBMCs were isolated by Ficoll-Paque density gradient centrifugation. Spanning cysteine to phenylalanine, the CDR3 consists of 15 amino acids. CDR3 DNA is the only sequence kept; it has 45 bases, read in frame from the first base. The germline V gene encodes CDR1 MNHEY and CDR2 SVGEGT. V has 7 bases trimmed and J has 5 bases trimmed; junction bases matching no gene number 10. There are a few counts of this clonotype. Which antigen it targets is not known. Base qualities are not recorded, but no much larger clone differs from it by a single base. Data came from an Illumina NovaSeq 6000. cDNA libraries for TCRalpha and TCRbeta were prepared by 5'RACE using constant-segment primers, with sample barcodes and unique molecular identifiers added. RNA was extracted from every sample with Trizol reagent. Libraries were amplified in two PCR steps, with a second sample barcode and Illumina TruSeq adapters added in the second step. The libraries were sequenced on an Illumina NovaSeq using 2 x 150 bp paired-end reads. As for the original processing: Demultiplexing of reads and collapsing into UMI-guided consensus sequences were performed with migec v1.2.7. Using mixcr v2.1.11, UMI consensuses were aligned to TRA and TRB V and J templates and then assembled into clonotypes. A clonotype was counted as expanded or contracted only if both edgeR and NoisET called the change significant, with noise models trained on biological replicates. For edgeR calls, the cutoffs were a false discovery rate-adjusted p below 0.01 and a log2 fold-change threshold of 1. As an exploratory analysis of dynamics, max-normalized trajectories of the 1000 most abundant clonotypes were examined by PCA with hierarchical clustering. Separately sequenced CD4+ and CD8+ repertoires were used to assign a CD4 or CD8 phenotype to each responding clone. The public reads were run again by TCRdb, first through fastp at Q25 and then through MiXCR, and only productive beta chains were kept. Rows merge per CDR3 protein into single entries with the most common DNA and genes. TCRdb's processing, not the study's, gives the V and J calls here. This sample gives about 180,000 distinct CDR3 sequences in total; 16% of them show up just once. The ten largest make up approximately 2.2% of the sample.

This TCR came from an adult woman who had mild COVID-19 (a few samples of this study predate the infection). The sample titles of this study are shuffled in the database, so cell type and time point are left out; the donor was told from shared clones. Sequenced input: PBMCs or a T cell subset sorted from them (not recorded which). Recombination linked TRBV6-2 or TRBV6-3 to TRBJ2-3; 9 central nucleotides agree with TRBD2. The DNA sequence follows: TGTGCCAGCAACAGACGGGGGACTAGCCGAGATACGCAGTATTTT. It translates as CASNRRGTSRDTQYF.